The 6 T cell receptor beta chains below were found in one sample sequenced in a study of T-cell memory formation after mild COVID-19. TCRdb redid the calling of the 5' RACE reads with MiXCR, one entry per CDR3 protein. Among 250,000 to 350,000 distinct CDR3 sequences listed, about a sixth were seen once. The sample comprised PBMCs or a T cell subset sorted from them (not recorded which). The receptor set was obtained from a man in his late teens or twenties who had mild COVID-19 (a few samples of this study predate the infection). Cell type and time point are not known.

CDR3 residues: CASSYDSKGETQYF. CDR3 sequence (DNA): TGTGCCAGCAGTTATGACTCCAAGGGGGAGACCCAGTACTTC. The V gene is TRBV6-6, the J gene TRBJ2-5, with D maybe TRBD1 (5 bases). Germline V gene sequence: CDR1 MNHNY, CDR2 SVGAGI (reference sequence). CDR3 length: 14 residues. Trimming took off 3 bases at V and 5 bases at J, with 13 bases between the two ends.

This clonotype was counted many times. This sequence joins TRBV5-6 and TRBJ2-1; 8 positions agree with TRBD2. The CDR3 is 15 residues long. V lost 1 base to trimming and J lost 7 bases; unmatched junction nucleotides: 7. The V gene's germline CDR1 is SGHDT and CDR2 YYEEEE. The CDR3 bases are TGTGCCAGCAGCTTGTCCCCGGGGGGGCATAATGAGCAGTTCTTC. Translated, it gives CASSLSPGGHNEQFF.

This sequence joins TRBV7-9 and TRBJ1-4; TRBD1 is a possible D gene (5 bases). CDR1 is SEHNR and CDR2 is FQNEAQ in the germline V gene (reference sequence). The CDR3 has 14 amino acids. The V end was cut by 5 bases, the J end by 8 bases, with 15 bases between. CDR3 sequence: CASSEWGVGEKLFF. The CDR3 region has the DNA TGTGCCAGCAGCGAATGGGGGGTCGGCGAAAAACTGTTTTTT.

J is TRBJ1-4 and V is TRBV25-1; the D gene is possibly TRBD1 (6 bases). CDR1 is MGHDK, CDR2 SYGVNS, per germline. V was clipped by 3 bases and J by 5 bases, with 13 bases between them. This CDR3 region has 15 residues. The CDR3, as DNA: TGTGCCAGCAGTGATCTGGGGGGCGGGAATGAAAAACTGTTTTTT. This encodes CASSDLGGGNEKLFF.

The chain employs TRBV20-1 and TRBJ2-3; D could derive from TRBD1 or TRBD2 (5 bases each). The CDR3 runs to 13 residues. V lost 6 bases, J lost 5 bases, and 15 bases lay in between. Per the germline V gene, CDR1 is DFQATT and CDR2 is SNEGSKA (reference sequence). As DNA, the CDR3 is TGCAGTGCAGAGGACGGGGCCGGAGATACGCAGTATTTT. Encoded protein: CSAEDGAGDTQYF.

V and J are TRBV19 and TRBJ1-1, with unresolved D. In germline, CDR1 is LNHDA, CDR2 SQIVND (reference sequence). V lost 3 bases and J lost 2, with 10 bases in between. The CDR3 loop spans 14 amino acids. This CDR3 reads CASSMPPGNTEAFF. In DNA, the CDR3 is TGTGCCAGTAGTATGCCCCCCGGAAACACTGAAGCTTTCTTT. The variable domain in full, with the rest retrieved from reference TRBV19 and TRBJ1-1, is DGGITQSPKYLFRKEGQNVTLSCEQNLNHDAMYWYRQDPGQGLRLIYYSQIVNDFQKGDIAEGYSVSREKKESFPLTVTSAQKNPTAFYLCASSMPPGNTEAFFGQGTRLTVV.